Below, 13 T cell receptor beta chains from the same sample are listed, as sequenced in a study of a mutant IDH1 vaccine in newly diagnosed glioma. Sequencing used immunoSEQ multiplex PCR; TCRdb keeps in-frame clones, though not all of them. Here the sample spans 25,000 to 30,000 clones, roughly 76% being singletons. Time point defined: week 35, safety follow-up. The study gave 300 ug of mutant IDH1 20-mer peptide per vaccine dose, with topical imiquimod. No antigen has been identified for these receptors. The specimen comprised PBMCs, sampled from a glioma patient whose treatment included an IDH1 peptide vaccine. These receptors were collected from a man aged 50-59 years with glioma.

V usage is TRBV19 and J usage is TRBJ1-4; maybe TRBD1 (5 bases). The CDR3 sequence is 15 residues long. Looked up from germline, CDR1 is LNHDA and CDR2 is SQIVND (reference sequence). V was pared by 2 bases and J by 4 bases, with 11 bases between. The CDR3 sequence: CASSIKTVGNEKLFF. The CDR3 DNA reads TGTGCCAGTAGTATAAAGACAGTCGGTAATGAAAAACTGTTTTTT.

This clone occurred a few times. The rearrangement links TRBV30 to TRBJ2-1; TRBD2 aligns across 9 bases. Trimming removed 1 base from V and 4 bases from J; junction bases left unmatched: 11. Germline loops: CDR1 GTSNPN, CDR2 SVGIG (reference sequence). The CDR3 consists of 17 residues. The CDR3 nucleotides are TGTGCCTGGAGTGGGGGTAGCGGGGGAGTCATTTACAATGAGCAGTTCTTC. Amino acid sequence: CAWSGGSGGVIYNEQFF.

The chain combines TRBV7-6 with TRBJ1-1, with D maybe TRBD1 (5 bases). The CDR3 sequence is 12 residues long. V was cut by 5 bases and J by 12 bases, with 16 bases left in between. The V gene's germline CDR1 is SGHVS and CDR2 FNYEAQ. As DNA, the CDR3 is TGTGCCAGCAGCCCACATACAGGTTCAACTTTCTTT. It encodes CASSPHTGSTFF.

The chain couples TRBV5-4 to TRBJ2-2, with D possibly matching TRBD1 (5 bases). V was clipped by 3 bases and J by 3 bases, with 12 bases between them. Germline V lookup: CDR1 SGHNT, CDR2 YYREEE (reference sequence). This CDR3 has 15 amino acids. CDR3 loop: CASSSETVHTGELFF. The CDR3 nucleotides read TGTGCCAGCAGCTCAGAGACAGTGCACACCGGGGAGCTGTTTTTT.

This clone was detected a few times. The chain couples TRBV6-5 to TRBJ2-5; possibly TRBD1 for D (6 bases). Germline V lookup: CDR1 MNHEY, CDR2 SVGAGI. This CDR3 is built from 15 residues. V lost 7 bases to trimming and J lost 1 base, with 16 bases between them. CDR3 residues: CASNQGGGPQETQYF. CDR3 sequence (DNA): TGTGCCAGCAATCAAGGTGGGGGCCCCCAAGAGACCCAGTACTTC.

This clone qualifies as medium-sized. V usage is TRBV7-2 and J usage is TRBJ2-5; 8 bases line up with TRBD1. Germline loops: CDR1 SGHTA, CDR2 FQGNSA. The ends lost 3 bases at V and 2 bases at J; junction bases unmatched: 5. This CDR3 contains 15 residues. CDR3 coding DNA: TGTGCCAGCAGCTTTCAGGGGGCCATTCAAGAGACCCAGTACTTC. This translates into CASSFQGAIQETQYF. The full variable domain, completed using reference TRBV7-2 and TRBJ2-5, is GAGVSQSPSNKVTEKGKDVELRCDPISGHTALYWYRQSLGQGLEFLIYFQGNSAPDKSGLPSDRFSAERTGGSVSTLTIQRTQQEDSAVYLCASSFQGAIQETQYFGPGTRLLVL.

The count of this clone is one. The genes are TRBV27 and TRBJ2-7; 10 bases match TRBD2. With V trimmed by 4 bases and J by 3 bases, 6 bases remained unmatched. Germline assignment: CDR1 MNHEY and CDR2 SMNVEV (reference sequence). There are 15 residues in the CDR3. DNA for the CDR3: TGTGCCAGCAGTTATTCTAGCGGGAGTAACTACGAGCAGTACTTC. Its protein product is CASSYSSGSNYEQYF.

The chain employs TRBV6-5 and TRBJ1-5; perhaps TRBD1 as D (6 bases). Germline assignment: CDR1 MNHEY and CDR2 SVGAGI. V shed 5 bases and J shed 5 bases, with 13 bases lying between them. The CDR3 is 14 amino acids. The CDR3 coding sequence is TGTGCCAGCAGTGCTCCAGGGGAGTATCAGCCCCAGCATTTT. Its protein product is CASSAPGEYQPQHF.

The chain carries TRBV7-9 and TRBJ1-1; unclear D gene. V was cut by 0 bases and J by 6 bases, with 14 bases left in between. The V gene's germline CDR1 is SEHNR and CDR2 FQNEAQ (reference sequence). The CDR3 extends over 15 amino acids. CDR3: CASSLARGGPPEAFF. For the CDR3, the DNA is TGTGCCAGCAGCTTAGCGCGGGGAGGGCCCCCTGAAGCTTTCTTT.

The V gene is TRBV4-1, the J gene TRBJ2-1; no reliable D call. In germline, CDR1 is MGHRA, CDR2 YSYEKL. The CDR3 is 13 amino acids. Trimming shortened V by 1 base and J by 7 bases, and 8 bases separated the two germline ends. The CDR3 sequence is CASSQGNYNEQFF. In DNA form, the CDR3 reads TGCGCCAGCAGCCAAGGAAACTATAATGAGCAGTTCTTC.

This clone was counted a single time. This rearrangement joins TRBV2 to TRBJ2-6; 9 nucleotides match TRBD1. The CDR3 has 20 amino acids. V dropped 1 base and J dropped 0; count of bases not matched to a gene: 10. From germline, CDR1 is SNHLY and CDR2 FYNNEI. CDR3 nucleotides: TGTGCCAGCAGTGAAGTAGGGACAGGGAAAAGCCACTCTGGGGCCAACGTCCTGACTTTC. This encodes CASSEVGTGKSHSGANVLTF.

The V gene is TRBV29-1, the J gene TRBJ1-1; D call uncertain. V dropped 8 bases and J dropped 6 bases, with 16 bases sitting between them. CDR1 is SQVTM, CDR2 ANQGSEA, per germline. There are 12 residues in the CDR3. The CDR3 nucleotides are TGCAGCACCCGAAGGGAGAGCGCTGAAGCTTTCTTT. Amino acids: CSTRRESAEAFF.

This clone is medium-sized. CDR3 nucleotides: TGTGCCAGCAGTGAAGCTAGCGGGAGCCCAGATACGCAGTATTTT. It translates to CASSEASGSPDTQYF. The chain carries TRBV6-1 and TRBJ2-3; 9 bases are shared with TRBD2. J was trimmed by 4 bases and V by 0 bases; bases with no gene match: 2. Germline CDR1 reads MNHNS; CDR2 reads SASEGT. The length of the CDR3 is 15 residues.